The clone carrying this T cell receptor (beta chain) was picked up one time. The data belong to a study of cytomegalovirus exposure and HLA in healthy donors. Across the whole study: The early release's HLA-typed donors yielded roughly 85 million unique TCRs.

With 60 Vbeta and 13 Jbeta primers, the PCR was carried out. Sequencing was performed with immunoSEQ multiplex PCR; in TCRdb, only in-frame clones are kept and a portion is missing. The table lists some 120,000 clones, roughly 86% of them singletons, with about 1.7% in the top ten. The V segment lost 4 bases and the J segment 4 bases; nucleotides outside the gene matches: 6. The CDR3 has 14 residues. In germline, CDR1 is SGDLS, CDR2 YYNGEE. This sequence joins TRBV9 and TRBJ2-7; 9 nucleotides align to TRBD1. The sample taken for sequencing was PBMCs. This receptor was taken from a man between 18 and 29 years old in good health and CMV-seronegative. For the CDR3, the DNA is TGTGCCAGCAGCCCCCGGGACAGGGTGTACGAGCAGTACTTC. Its protein product is CASSPRDRVYEQYF.